This TCR beta chain was profiled in a study of blood T cell repertoires in COVID-19. Whole-study context: PBMCs, B-cell-depleted T cells, or T cells were the source of the cDNA or gDNA that made up the material.

Ages ranged from about 18 to 90 years, with residence in around 24 US areas. Two negative PCRs, clearance, or symptom resolution were required of recovered Cohort 3 donors. V was pared by 7 bases and J by 5 bases, with 9 bases of the junction left unmatched. There are 15 residues in the CDR3. The germline gives CDR1 LNHDA, CDR2 SQIVND (reference sequence). Methods used by the authors: For nucleated cells, counts were estimated from reference gene primer amplification. Sequencing used immunoSEQ multiplex PCR; TCRdb keeps in-frame clones, though not all of them. V, J and clone size are those of that table, while D and trimming were read from the DNA. The repertoire has 300,000 to 400,000 clones, approximately 84% of them found once; the top ten carry approximately 1%.

The receptor's source is a woman aged 25 to 39 who had recovered from COVID-19. This chain uses TRBV19 with TRBJ1-1, with 11 positions matching TRBD1. The sample comprised PBMCs or T cells enriched from blood (not recorded which). The CDR3 protein is CASTSWGTGGTEAFF. The CDR3 nucleotides read TGTGCCAGTACCTCCTGGGGGACAGGGGGGACTGAAGCTTTCTTT.